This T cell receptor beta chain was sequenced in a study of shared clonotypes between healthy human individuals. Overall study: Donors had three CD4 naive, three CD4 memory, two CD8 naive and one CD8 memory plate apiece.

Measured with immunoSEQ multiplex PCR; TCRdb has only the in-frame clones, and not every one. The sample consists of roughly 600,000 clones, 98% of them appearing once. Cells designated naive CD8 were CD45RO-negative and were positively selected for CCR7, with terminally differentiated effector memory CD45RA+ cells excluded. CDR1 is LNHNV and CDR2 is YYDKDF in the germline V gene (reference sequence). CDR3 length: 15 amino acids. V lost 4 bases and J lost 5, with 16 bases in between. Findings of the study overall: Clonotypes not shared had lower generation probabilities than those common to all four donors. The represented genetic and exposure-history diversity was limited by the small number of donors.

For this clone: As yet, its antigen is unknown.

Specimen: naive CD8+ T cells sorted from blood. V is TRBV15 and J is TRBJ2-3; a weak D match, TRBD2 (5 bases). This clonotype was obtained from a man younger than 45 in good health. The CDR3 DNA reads TGTGCCACCAGCACGGGTTCCGGGGTAGGAGATACGCAGTATTTT. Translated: CATSTGSGVGDTQYF.